Listed here are 5 T cell receptor beta chains from one sample, sequenced in a study of blood T cell repertoires in COVID-19. Method: immunoSEQ multiplex PCR; TCRdb's copy keeps in-frame clones and lacks some. This sample yields 53,000 or so clones, of which roughly 85% are seen a single time; under 3.5% belongs to the top ten. Sample: peripheral blood. All receptors come from a man aged 80 or over with acute or convalescent COVID-19.

This rearrangement joins TRBV6-5 to TRBJ1-1; TRBD1 might be the D (5 bases). Germline assignment: CDR1 MNHEY and CDR2 SVGAGI. Trimming removed 4 bases at V and 3 bases at J, with 12 bases between. CDR3 length: 14 residues. CDR3 sequence (DNA): TGTGCCAGCAGTTTAGCCGACAGTTACACTGAAGCTTTCTTT. Its translation: CASSLADSYTEAFF.

The chain employs TRBV7-2 and TRBJ1-4; D remains ambiguous. V lost 5 bases and J 0 bases, leaving 10 bases between the germline ends. This CDR3 has 15 amino acids. Germline CDR1 is SGHTA and CDR2 is FQGNSA. CDR3 amino acids: CASSPRGATNEKLFF. CDR3 coding DNA: TGTGCCAGCAGCCCGAGAGGAGCAACTAATGAAAAACTGTTTTTT.

The chain uses TRBV7-2 and TRBJ2-5; 10 bases match TRBD2. This CDR3 comprises 15 residues. CDR1 and CDR2 (germline): SGHTA, FQGNSA. V was pared by 6 bases and J by 7 bases, with 11 bases of the junction left unmatched. The DNA of the CDR3 is TGTGCCAGCAGTTTCGTAGCGGGGGGCCTAGGGACCCAGTACTTC. This translates into CASSFVAGGLGTQYF. The full variable domain, its missing parts supplied by reference TRBV7-2 and TRBJ2-5, is GAGVSQSPSNKVTEKGKDVELRCDPISGHTALYWYRQSLGQGLEFLIYFQGNSAPDKSGLPSDRFSAERTGGSVSTLTIQRTQQEDSAVYLCASSFVAGGLGTQYFGPGTRLLVL.

V and J are TRBV12-5 and TRBJ1-5; a weak D match, TRBD1 (5 bases). V lost 1 base to trimming and J lost 3 bases, with 10 bases between them. The CDR3 contains 15 residues. The germline gives CDR1 LGHNT, CDR2 FRNRAP. As DNA, the CDR3 is TGTGCTAGTGGTTTGGCCCTACAGGACAATCAGCCCCAGCATTTT. It encodes CASGLALQDNQPQHF.

The chain couples TRBV6-5 to TRBJ1-2; 8 bases match TRBD1. The CDR3 covers 14 residues. V lost 6 bases, J lost 1 base, and 4 bases stayed unmatched. Germline V gene lookup returns CDR1 MNHEY and CDR2 SVGAGI. The CDR3 region is CASRKDRGNYGYTF. In DNA form, the CDR3 reads TGTGCCAGCAGGAAAGACAGGGGTAACTATGGCTACACCTTC.